Listed here are 11 T cell receptor beta chains from one sample, sequenced in a study of CD8 T cell repertoires and HIV-1 epitope variants. The data were produced by immunoSEQ multiplex PCR, yet TCRdb's version contains in-frame clones alone and is incomplete. The table has approximately 90,000 clones, 60% to 80% seen once. What was sequenced was uncultured baseline CD8+ T cells from peripheral blood mononuclear cells (PBMCs). The receptors shown here come from a male donor with HIV.

The chain links TRBV27 to TRBJ1-2; D possibly corresponds to TRBD1 (6 bases). Trimming pared 6 bases from V and 5 bases from J, leaving 16 bases between. The CDR3 is 14 residues long. The germline V gene encodes CDR1 MNHEY and CDR2 SMNVEV (reference sequence). The CDR3 region has the DNA TGTGCCAGCAGCCCCACCTGGACAGTTTATGGCTACACCTTC. Translated, it gives CASSPTWTVYGYTF.

In regard to this clone: A junction end diverges from the germline sequence, so it may reflect a read error. V gene TRBV19 combines with J gene TRBJ2-5, with 7 bases fitting TRBD2. Per germline, CDR1 LNHDA and CDR2 SQIVND (reference sequence). The CDR3 sequence is 14 residues long. CDR3 sequence (DNA): TGTGCCAGTAGGAATCGGGGGGTTGGGGAGACCCATTACTTC. It is translated as CASRNRGVGETHYF.

This chain joins TRBV5-6 and TRBJ2-5; D might be TRBD2 (6 bases). The CDR3 has 13 residues. Trimming took 5 bases from V and 4 from J, leaving 12 bases between them. Per germline, CDR1 SGHDT and CDR2 YYEEEE. The CDR3 region is CASRGGVSETQYF. CDR3 in DNA: TGTGCCAGCAGGGGGGGAGTTTCAGAGACCCAGTACTTC.

The rearrangement joins TRBV27 to TRBJ2-5; D remains ambiguous. Germline CDR1 is MNHEY and CDR2 is SMNVEV (reference sequence). The CDR3 covers 16 residues. Deletions cut 5 bases from V and 1 base from J, with 17 bases between. The CDR3 sequence is CASSKTQRHLQETQYF. The CDR3 nucleotides read TGTGCCAGCAGTAAAACCCAGCGACACCTCCAAGAGACCCAGTACTTC.

The rearrangement uses TRBV10-3 and TRBJ1-2; no reliable D call. Trimming pared 2 bases from V and 8 bases from J, leaving 15 bases between. CDR3 length: 14 amino acids. Germline CDR1 ENHRY, CDR2 SYGVKD. The CDR3 is CAISEAGPGRGYTF. The CDR3, as DNA: TGTGCCATCAGTGAGGCCGGGCCAGGTAGGGGCTACACCTTC.

The CDR3 reads CASSLEWAIRGGYTF. In nucleotides, the CDR3 is TGCGCCAGCAGCTTAGAGTGGGCCATCCGAGGGGGCTACACCTTC. The chain has TRBV5-1 and TRBJ1-2; D is ambiguous. Germline CDR1 SGHRS, CDR2 YFSETQ. With 2 bases removed from V and 8 bases from J, the gap between germline ends came to 19 bases. The CDR3 is made up of 15 amino acids.

This clone is a singleton in its sample. This chain joins TRBV5-6 and TRBJ2-7; 9 bases agree with TRBD2. J gave up 7 bases and V 4 bases, and 6 bases lay outside the gene matches. CDR3 length: 13 residues. The V gene's germline CDR1 is SGHDT and CDR2 YYEEEE. CDR3 protein: CASSPEREEEQYF. The CDR3 DNA is TGTGCCAGCAGCCCAGAGCGGGAGGAGGAGCAGTACTTC.

Notes on this clone: Its ends do not fully match the called genes, so a read error is possible. V is TRBV19 and J is TRBJ2-1; possibly TRBD2 for D (5 bases). Per the germline V gene, CDR1 is LNHDA and CDR2 is SQIVND (reference sequence). The CDR3 spans 15 residues. CDR3 region: CASSMGYTRYNEQLF. The CDR3 DNA follows: TGTGCCAGTAGTATGGGGTATACTAGGTACAATGAGCAGCTCTTC.

The chain uses TRBV7-9 and TRBJ1-4, with D tentatively TRBD1 (6 bases). Trimming left V 0 bases short and J 4 bases short, with 9 bases between. The CDR3 runs 15 residues. Germline assignment: CDR1 SEHNR and CDR2 FQNEAQ (reference sequence). CDR3 sequence (DNA): TGTGCCAGCAGCTTAGCTTGGACAGTTAATGAAAAACTGTTTTTT. This gives the protein CASSLAWTVNEKLFF.

The CDR3 region has the DNA TGTGCCACCAGAGGGTACACCGGGGAGCTGTTTTTT. Translated, it gives CATRGYTGELFF. This chain connects TRBV10-3 to TRBJ2-2, with D maybe TRBD2 (5 bases). V was cut by 10 bases and J by 3 bases, with 9 bases left in between. Germline loops: CDR1 ENHRY, CDR2 SYGVKD. This CDR3 is built from 12 residues.

V is TRBV28 and J is TRBJ2-1; D remains ambiguous. Trimming pared 5 bases from V and 9 bases from J, leaving 8 bases between. The V gene's germline CDR1 is MDHEN and CDR2 SYDVKM. CDR3 length: 11 amino acids. The CDR3 spells CASSLSGEQFF. CDR3 nucleotide sequence: TGTGCCAGCAGTCTGAGTGGTGAGCAGTTCTTC.